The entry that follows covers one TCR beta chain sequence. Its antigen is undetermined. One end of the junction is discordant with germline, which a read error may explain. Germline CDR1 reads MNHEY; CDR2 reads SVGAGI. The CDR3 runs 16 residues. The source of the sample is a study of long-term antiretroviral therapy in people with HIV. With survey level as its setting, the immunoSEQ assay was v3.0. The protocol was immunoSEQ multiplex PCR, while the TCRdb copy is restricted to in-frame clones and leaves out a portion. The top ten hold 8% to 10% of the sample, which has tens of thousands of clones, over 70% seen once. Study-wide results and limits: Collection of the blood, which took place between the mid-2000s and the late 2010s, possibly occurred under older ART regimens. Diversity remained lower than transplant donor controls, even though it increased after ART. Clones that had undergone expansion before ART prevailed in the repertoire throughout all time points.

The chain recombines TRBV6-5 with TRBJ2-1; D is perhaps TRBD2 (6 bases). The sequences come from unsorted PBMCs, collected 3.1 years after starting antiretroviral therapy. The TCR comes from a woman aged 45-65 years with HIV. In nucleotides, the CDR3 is TGTGCCAGCAGTTATAGTGAGGGAGGAGGCTACGATGAGCAGTTCTTC. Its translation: CASSYSEGGGYDEQFF.